This T cell receptor beta chain comes out of a study of blood T cell repertoires in COVID-19. Repertoires were generated with immunoSEQ multiplex PCR, while TCRdb's copy carries only in-frame clones and drops some. This sample has about 68,000 clones; around 82% occur once, and the top ten carry 8.5% to 10%. Losses at the gene ends were 4 bases for V and 6 bases for J; bases not matched to a gene: 19. The CDR3 is 18 residues long. CDR1 SGHRS and CDR2 YFSETQ come from the germline V gene. This clone was observed a handful of times. The sequence derives from a man aged 50-59 years with active COVID-19. This sequence joins TRBV5-1 and TRBJ2-3, with 8 nucleotides matching TRBD2. Sequencing input: peripheral blood. The CDR3 DNA reads as TGCGCCAGCAGCCTATACCCCTTTGGGAGCGGGGGTGAGGATACGCAGTATTTT. It specifies CASSLYPFGSGGEDTQYF.